One sample yielded the 28 T cell receptor beta chains listed below, sequenced in a study of blood T cell repertoires in COVID-19. The assay was immunoSEQ multiplex PCR, and TCRdb's table has in-frame clones only and misses some. The table lists about 220,000 clones, about 84% of them singletons, with roughly 13% in the top ten. Sequencing was done on a sample of peripheral blood. These receptors originate from a human donor in a cohort sampled during active COVID-19.

The gene calls are TRBV13 and TRBJ2-5; 8 bases agree with TRBD1. CDR3 size: 14 residues. Per the germline V gene, CDR1 is PRHDT and CDR2 is FYEKMQ (reference sequence). V lost 4 bases and J lost 4; bases outside the gene matches: 5. The DNA for the CDR3 is TGTGCCAGCAGCTCGGACAGGGAAGGAGAGACCCAGTACTTC. This gives the protein CASSSDREGETQYF.

This chain uses TRBV6-5 with TRBJ2-7; 9 nucleotides agree with TRBD2. Per germline, CDR1 MNHEY and CDR2 SVGAGI. The CDR3 length is 15 residues. J gave up 4 bases and V 6 bases, and 10 bases lay outside the gene matches. DNA for the CDR3: TGTGCCAGCAGAACGACTAGCGGACTTCAATACGAGCAGTACTTC. Protein: CASRTTSGLQYEQYF.

CDR3 region: CASITWGRETGGYTF. The CDR3 nucleotides are TGTGCCAGTATAACATGGGGGCGCGAGACGGGCGGCTACACCTTC. The V and J genes are TRBV19 and TRBJ1-2, with D possibly being TRBD1 (6 bases). The CDR3 runs to 15 residues. Germline V gene data show CDR1 as LNHDA and CDR2 as SQIVND (reference sequence). The V end lost 7 bases, the J end lost 8 bases, and 23 bases lay between the germline ends. The variable domain in full, with the rest retrieved from reference TRBV19 and TRBJ1-2, is DGGITQSPKYLFRKEGQNVTLSCEQNLNHDAMYWYRQDPGQGLRLIYYSQIVNDFQKGDIAEGYSVSREKKESFPLTVTSAQKNPTAFYLCASITWGRETGGYTFGSGTRLTVV.

This rearrangement joins TRBV28 to TRBJ1-6; 8 bases map to TRBD1. The V gene's germline CDR1 is MDHEN and CDR2 SYDVKM. The CDR3 is 16 amino acids. V shed 2 bases, J shed 9 bases, and the junction held 9 bases outside the gene matches. The CDR3 sequence is CASSLNPGGLGSPLHF. In DNA, the CDR3 is TGTGCCAGCAGTTTAAATCCAGGGGGCCTCGGTTCACCCCTCCACTTT. Combining the CDR3 with reference TRBV28 and TRBJ1-6 gives the whole variable domain DVKVTQSSRYLVKRTGEKVFLECVQDMDHENMFWYRQDPGLGLRLIYFSYDVKMKEKGDIPEGYSVSREKKERFSLILESASTNQTSMYLCASSLNPGGLGSPLHFGNGTRLTVT.

J is TRBJ1-5 and V is TRBV2; the match to TRBD1 covers 12 bases. Germline V gene sequence: CDR1 SNHLY, CDR2 FYNNEI. CDR3 length: 18 residues. J lost 5 bases, V lost 6 bases, and 14 bases had no gene match. The CDR3 DNA reads TGTGCCAGCAGGTTTGCCCGGGACAGGGGGCTCAATGATCAGCCCCAGCATTTT. Translation gives CASRFARDRGLNDQPQHF.

The rearrangement joins TRBV27 to TRBJ2-7; 8 nucleotides agree with TRBD2. The germline CDR1 and CDR2 sequences are MNHEY and SMNVEV (reference sequence). This CDR3 is 15 amino acids long. V shed 4 bases, J shed 6 bases, and the junction held 11 bases outside the gene matches. The CDR3 here is CASSSPGLEGREQYF. DNA of the CDR3: TGTGCCAGCAGTTCCCCGGGACTAGAAGGACGCGAGCAGTACTTC.

The chain joins TRBV9 to TRBJ2-5; 9 bases match TRBD1. The CDR3 extends over 17 amino acids. The germline gives CDR1 SGDLS, CDR2 YYNGEE. The V gene end was trimmed by 0 bases and the J gene end by 5 bases; junction bases not matched to a gene: 11. CDR3 residues: CASSVGYTGGAGETQYF. The CDR3, as DNA: TGTGCCAGCAGCGTAGGGTATACAGGGGGCGCCGGGGAGACCCAGTACTTC.

V and J are TRBV27 and TRBJ2-3, with D perhaps matching TRBD1 (5 bases). This CDR3 comprises 12 residues. Trimming shortened V by 8 bases and J by 5 bases, and 11 bases separated the two germline ends. The V gene's germline CDR1 is MNHEY and CDR2 SMNVEV (reference sequence). The CDR3 is CASQGAGDTQYF. CDR3 coding DNA: TGTGCCAGCCAGGGCGCCGGAGATACGCAGTATTTT.

The chain joins TRBV4-1 to TRBJ1-2, with 8 bases identical to TRBD1. CDR1 is MGHRA and CDR2 is YSYEKL in the germline V gene. Trimming at V came to 3 bases and at J to 3 bases, leaving 0 bases not matched to a gene. This CDR3 spans 13 amino acids. The DNA for the CDR3 is TGCGCCAGCAGCCAGACAGGGGACTATGGCTACACCTTC. Translated, it gives CASSQTGDYGYTF.

This sequence joins TRBV9 and TRBJ2-2, with 11 bases aligning to TRBD2. CDR1 and CDR2 (germline): SGDLS, YYNGEE. J lost 7 bases, V lost 3 bases, and 5 bases had no gene match. The CDR3 is 15 amino acids. CDR3 DNA sequence: TGTGCCAGCAGCGGCTTGACTAGCGGGGTCGGGGAGCTGTTTTTT. It yields the protein CASSGLTSGVGELFF.

The chain couples TRBV2 to TRBJ2-7; D perhaps matches TRBD2 (6 bases). This CDR3 is built from 12 residues. Trimming stripped 3 bases from V and 5 bases from J, with 8 bases between. Germline V gene data show CDR1 as SNHLY and CDR2 as FYNNEI. In nucleotides, the CDR3 is TGTGCCAGCAGTGAGCCGGGAGACGAGCAGTACTTC. Translating it yields CASSEPGDEQYF.

V and J are TRBV5-1 and TRBJ1-4; possible D gene TRBD1, 6 bases. The germline V gene has CDR1 SGHRS and CDR2 YFSETQ. Trimming removed 0 bases at V and 8 bases at J, with 17 bases between. CDR3 length: 16 residues. CDR3 sequence: CASSLGGQPWEEKLFF. The CDR3 DNA sequence: TGCGCCAGCAGCTTGGGAGGACAGCCTTGGGAAGAAAAACTGTTTTTT.

The chain has TRBV4-3 and TRBJ1-2; no clear D. Germline V CDR1 and CDR2: LGHNA, YSLEER. The CDR3 totals 13 residues. Trimming took 2 bases from V and 8 from J, leaving 12 bases between them. CDR3 loop: CASSQFPPRGYTF. Here the CDR3 DNA reads TGCGCCAGCAGCCAATTCCCCCCGAGGGGCTACACCTTC.

The chain combines TRBV4-1 with TRBJ2-4; 15 bases align to TRBD2. This CDR3 is built from 17 residues. With 1 base clipped from V and 6 bases from J, the junction kept 4 bases outside the gene matches. CDR1 and CDR2 (germline): MGHRA, YSYEKL. The CDR3 spells CASSQGRTSGGVNIQYF. The CDR3 coding sequence is TGCGCCAGCAGCCAAGGAAGGACTAGCGGGGGGGTAAACATTCAGTACTTC.

This clone was detected once. The chain couples TRBV7-9 to TRBJ2-1; 12 bases align to TRBD2. V trimming: 5 bases; J trimming: 4 bases; junction bases outside the gene matches: 6. CDR3 size: 16 residues. CDR1 SEHNR and CDR2 FQNEAQ come from the germline V gene (reference sequence). The CDR3 coding sequence is TGTGCCAGCAGCCCCCGGACTAGCGGGGATTACAATGAGCAGTTCTTC. Its translation: CASSPRTSGDYNEQFF.

V gene TRBV7-9 combines with J gene TRBJ2-2; D might be TRBD2 (5 bases). V shed 0 bases and J shed 4 bases, with 6 bases lying between them. CDR1 SEHNR and CDR2 FQNEAQ come from the germline V gene (reference sequence). CDR3 length equals 14 residues. CDR3 loop: CASSLADSTGELFF. CDR3 coding DNA: TGTGCCAGCAGCTTAGCGGACTCCACCGGGGAGCTGTTTTTT.

This clone was counted only a few times. The chain is built from TRBV6-6 and TRBJ2-2; tentatively, D is TRBD2 (7 bases). V was pared by 7 bases and J by 4 bases, with 13 bases between. Germline assignment: CDR1 MNHNY and CDR2 SVGAGI (reference sequence). The CDR3 consists of 14 residues. The CDR3 DNA is TGTGCCAGCACGGGGGGCATGGGCACCGGGGAGCTGTTTTTT. It translates to CASTGGMGTGELFF.

In this sample, this clone turned up a few times. The rearrangement joins TRBV20-1 to TRBJ2-1; D unresolved. The CDR3 is 10 amino acids. With 2 bases removed from V and 8 bases from J, the gap between germline ends came to 4 bases. Germline-derived CDR1 and CDR2 are DFQATT and SNEGSKA (reference sequence). In DNA, the CDR3 is TGCAGTGCTAGACTCCATGAGCAGTTCTTC. It is translated as CSARLHEQFF.

V is TRBV6-5 and J is TRBJ1-1; D is unclear. The CDR3 has 14 amino acids. Germline V lookup: CDR1 MNHEY, CDR2 SVGAGI. The V gene lost 7 bases and the J gene lost 0 bases, with 12 bases spanning the gap. For the CDR3, the DNA is TGTGCCAGCATGACCGGAGCCTTGAACACTGAAGCTTTCTTT. Protein: CASMTGALNTEAFF.

V usage is TRBV3-1 (or the pseudogene TRBV3-2) and J usage is TRBJ1-2, with D perhaps TRBD1 (5 bases). CDR1 and CDR2 from the germline V gene are LGHDT and YNNKEL (reference sequence). This CDR3 contains 14 residues. The ends were cut back, 0 bases at V and 8 bases at J, with 13 bases in the middle. The CDR3, as DNA: TGTGCCAGCAGCCAAGATTGGAGGGGAGCCGGCTACACCTTC. It is translated as CASSQDWRGAGYTF.

The chain employs TRBV21-1 and TRBJ2-5; the table's D call of TRBD2 was not tested on the DNA. TRBV21-1 counts as a pseudogene. The CDR3 totals 17 residues. The DNA of the CDR3 is TGTGCCAGCAGCACTGGGGATAGGCGGGAGGTAGGTGAGACCCAGTACTTC. Its protein product is CASSTGDRREVGETQYF.

The chain has TRBV24-1 and TRBJ2-4; the match to TRBD1 covers 10 bases. CDR3 length: 21 amino acids. CDR1 KGHDR and CDR2 SFDVKD come from the germline V gene. After removal of 4 bases from V and 0 bases from J, the junction contained 17 bases not matched to a gene. This CDR3 reads CATSDPDRGYLALLAKNIQYF. The CDR3 region has the DNA TGTGCCACCAGTGACCCGGACAGGGGGTACCTAGCGTTACTAGCCAAAAACATTCAGTACTTC.

This clone appeared once. The chain uses TRBV2 and TRBJ2-2, with D possibly TRBD1 on 6 matching bases. There are 15 residues in the CDR3. Trimming left V 7 bases short and J 2 bases short, with 14 bases between. Germline-derived CDR1 and CDR2 are SNHLY and FYNNEI. Here the CDR3 reads CASKGTSVNTGELFF. CDR3 DNA sequence: TGTGCCAGCAAAGGGACATCGGTCAACACCGGGGAGCTGTTTTTT.

The chain has TRBV7-9 and TRBJ1-5; D is unclear. This CDR3 region has 12 residues. V was clipped by 3 bases and J by 4 bases, with 4 bases between them. The germline V gene has CDR1 SEHNR and CDR2 FQNEAQ (reference sequence). The CDR3 spells CASSFPNQPQHF. DNA for the CDR3: TGTGCCAGCAGCTTCCCAAATCAGCCCCAGCATTTT.

The J gene is TRBJ1-6, the V gene TRBV30; no clear D. CDR3 length: 14 residues. V dropped 0 bases and J dropped 7 bases, with 10 bases sitting between them. Germline loops: CDR1 GTSNPN, CDR2 SVGIG (reference sequence). The CDR3, as DNA: TGTGCCTGGAGTGTCACGGTTTACAATTCACCCCTCCACTTT. The encoded protein is CAWSVTVYNSPLHF.

The chain couples TRBV7-6 to TRBJ1-4, with no clear D. The V gene's germline CDR1 is SGHVS and CDR2 FNYEAQ. V dropped 1 base and J dropped 4 bases, with 10 bases sitting between them. The CDR3 is 15 residues long. The CDR3 spells CASSLDAGDNEKLFF. DNA for the CDR3: TGTGCCAGCAGCTTAGATGCGGGAGATAATGAAAAACTGTTTTTT.

This sequence joins TRBV28 and TRBJ2-3; D unresolved. Per germline, CDR1 MDHEN and CDR2 SYDVKM. CDR3 size: 13 residues. With 7 bases removed from V and 1 base from J, the gap between germline ends came to 9 bases. This CDR3 is CASNPRRTDTQYF. CDR3 bases: TGTGCCAGCAACCCGCGGCGCACAGATACGCAGTATTTT.

The chain combines TRBV11-2 with TRBJ2-7, with 7 positions matching TRBD1. The ends lost 3 bases at V and 7 bases at J; junction bases unmatched: 3. Germline loops: CDR1 SGHAT, CDR2 FQNNGV. This CDR3 contains 12 residues. The CDR3 DNA sequence: TGTGCCAGCAGCTTGTTACAGGGGGAGCAGTACTTC. Translation: CASSLLQGEQYF.